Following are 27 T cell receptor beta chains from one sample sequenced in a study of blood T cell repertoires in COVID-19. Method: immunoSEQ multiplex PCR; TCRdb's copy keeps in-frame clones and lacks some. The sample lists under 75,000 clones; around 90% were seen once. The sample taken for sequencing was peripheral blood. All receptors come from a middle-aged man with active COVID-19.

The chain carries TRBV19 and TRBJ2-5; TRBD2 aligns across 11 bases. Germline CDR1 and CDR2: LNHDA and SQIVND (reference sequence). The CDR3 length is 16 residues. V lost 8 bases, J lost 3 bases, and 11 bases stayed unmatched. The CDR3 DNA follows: TGTGCCAGTGCGATCCCTAGCGGGGGGCCCAAAGAGACCCAGTACTTC. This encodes CASAIPSGGPKETQYF.

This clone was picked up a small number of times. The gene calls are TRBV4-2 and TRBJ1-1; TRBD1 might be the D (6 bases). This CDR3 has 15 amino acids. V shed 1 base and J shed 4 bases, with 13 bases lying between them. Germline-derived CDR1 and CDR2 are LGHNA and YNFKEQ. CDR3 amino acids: CASSQGHRVFTEAFF. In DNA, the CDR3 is TGTGCCAGCAGCCAAGGCCACAGGGTTTTCACTGAAGCTTTCTTT.

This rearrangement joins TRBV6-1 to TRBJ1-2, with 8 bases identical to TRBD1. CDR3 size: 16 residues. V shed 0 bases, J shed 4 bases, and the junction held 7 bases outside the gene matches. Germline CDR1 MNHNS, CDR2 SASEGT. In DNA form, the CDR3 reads TGTGCCAGCAGTGAAGCTGGACAGGGCGGTAGCTATGGCTACACCTTC. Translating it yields CASSEAGQGGSYGYTF.

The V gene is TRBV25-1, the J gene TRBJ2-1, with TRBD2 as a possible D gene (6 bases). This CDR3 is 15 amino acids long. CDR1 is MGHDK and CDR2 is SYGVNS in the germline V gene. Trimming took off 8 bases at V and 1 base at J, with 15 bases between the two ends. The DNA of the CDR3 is TGTGCCAGCGGCGGTTTTGCGGGGTCCTACAATGAGCAGTTCTTC. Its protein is CASGGFAGSYNEQFF. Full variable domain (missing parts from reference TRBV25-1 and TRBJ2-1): EADIYQTPRYLVIGTGKKITLECSQTMGHDKMYWYQQDPGMELHLIHYSYGVNSTEKGDLSSESTVSRIRTEHFPLTLESARPSHTSQYLCASGGFAGSYNEQFFGPGTRLTVL.

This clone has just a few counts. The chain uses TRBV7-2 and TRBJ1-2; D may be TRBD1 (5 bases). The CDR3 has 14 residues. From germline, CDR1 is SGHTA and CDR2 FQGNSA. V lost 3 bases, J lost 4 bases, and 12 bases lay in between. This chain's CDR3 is CASSLGGALYGYTF. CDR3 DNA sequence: TGTGCCAGCAGCTTGGGAGGGGCCCTCTATGGCTACACCTTC.

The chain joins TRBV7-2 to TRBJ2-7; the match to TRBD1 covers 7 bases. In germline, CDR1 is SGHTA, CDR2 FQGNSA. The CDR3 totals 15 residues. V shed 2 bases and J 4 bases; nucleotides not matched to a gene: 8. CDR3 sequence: CASSLRGQGVYEQYF. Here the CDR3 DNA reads TGTGCCAGCAGCTTAAGGGGGCAGGGAGTTTACGAGCAGTACTTC.

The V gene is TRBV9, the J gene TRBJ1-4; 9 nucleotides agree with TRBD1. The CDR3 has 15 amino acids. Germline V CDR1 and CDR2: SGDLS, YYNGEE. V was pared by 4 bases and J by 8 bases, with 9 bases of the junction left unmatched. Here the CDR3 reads CASSFSGQGSEKLFF. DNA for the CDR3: TGTGCCAGCAGCTTTTCGGGACAGGGCAGCGAAAAACTGTTTTTT.

The CDR3 loop reads CASSLNRAVNEQFF. In nucleotides, the CDR3 is TGTGCCAGCAGTTTAAACAGGGCGGTCAATGAGCAGTTCTTC. This sequence joins TRBV27 and TRBJ2-1, with D possibly being TRBD1 (6 bases). The CDR3 contains 14 residues. V lost 2 bases to trimming and J lost 6 bases, with 11 bases between them. The V gene's germline CDR1 is MNHEY and CDR2 SMNVEV (reference sequence).

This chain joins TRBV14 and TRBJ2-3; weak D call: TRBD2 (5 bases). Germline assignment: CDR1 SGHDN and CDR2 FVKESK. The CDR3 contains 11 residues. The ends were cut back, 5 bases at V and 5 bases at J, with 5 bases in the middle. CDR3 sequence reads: CASSEGDTQYF. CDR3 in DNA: TGTGCCAGCAGCGAGGGAGATACGCAGTATTTT.

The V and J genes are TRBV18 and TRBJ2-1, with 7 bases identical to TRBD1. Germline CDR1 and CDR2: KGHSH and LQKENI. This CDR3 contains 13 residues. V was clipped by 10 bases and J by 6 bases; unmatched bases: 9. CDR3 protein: CATSEGQTNEQFF. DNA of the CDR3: TGTGCCACCTCCGAGGGACAGACCAATGAGCAGTTCTTC.

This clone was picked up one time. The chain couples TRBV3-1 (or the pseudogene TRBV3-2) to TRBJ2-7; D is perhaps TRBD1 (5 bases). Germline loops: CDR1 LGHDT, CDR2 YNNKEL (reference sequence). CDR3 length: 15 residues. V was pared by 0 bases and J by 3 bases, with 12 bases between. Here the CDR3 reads CASSQDRKGYYEQYF. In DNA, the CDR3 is TGTGCCAGCAGCCAAGATCGGAAGGGGTACTACGAGCAGTACTTC.

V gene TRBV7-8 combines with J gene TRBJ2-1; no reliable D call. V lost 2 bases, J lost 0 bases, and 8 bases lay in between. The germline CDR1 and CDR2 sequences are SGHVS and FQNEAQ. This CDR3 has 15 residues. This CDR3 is CASSLTPSSYNEQFF. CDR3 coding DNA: TGTGCCAGCAGCTTAACCCCGAGCTCCTACAATGAGCAGTTCTTC. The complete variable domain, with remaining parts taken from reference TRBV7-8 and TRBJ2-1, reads GAGVSQSPRYKVAKRGQDVALRCDPISGHVSLFWYQQALGQGPEFLTYFQNEAQLDKSGLPSDRFFAERPEGSVSTLKIQRTQQEDSAVYLCASSLTPSSYNEQFFGPGTRLTVL.

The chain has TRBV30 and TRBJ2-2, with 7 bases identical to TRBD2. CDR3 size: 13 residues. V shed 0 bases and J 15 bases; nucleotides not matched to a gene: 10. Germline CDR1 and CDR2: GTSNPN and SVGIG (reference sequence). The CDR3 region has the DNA TGTGCCTGGAGTGTTGCGGGGGTTCTAAGGGTGTTTTTT. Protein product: CAWSVAGVLRVFF.

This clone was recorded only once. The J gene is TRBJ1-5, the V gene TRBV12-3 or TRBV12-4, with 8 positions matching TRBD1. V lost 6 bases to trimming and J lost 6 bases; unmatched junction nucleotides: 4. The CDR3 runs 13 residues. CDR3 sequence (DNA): TGTGCCAGCAGACGACAGGGGATTCAGCCCCAGCATTTT. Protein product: CASRRQGIQPQHF.

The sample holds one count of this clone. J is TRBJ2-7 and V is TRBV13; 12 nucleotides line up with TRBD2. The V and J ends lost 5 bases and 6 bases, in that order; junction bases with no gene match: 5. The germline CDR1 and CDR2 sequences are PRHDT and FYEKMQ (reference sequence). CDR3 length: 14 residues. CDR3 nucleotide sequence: TGTGCCAGCAGCCTAAGACTAGCGGGGGTCGAGCAGTACTTC. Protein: CASSLRLAGVEQYF.

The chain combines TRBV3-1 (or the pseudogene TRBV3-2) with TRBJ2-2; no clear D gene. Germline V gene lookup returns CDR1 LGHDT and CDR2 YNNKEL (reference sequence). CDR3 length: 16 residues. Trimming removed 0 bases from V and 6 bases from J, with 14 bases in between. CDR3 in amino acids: CASSQDPPQVAGELFF. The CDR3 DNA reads TGTGCCAGCAGCCAAGATCCCCCCCAGGTAGCCGGGGAGCTGTTTTTT.

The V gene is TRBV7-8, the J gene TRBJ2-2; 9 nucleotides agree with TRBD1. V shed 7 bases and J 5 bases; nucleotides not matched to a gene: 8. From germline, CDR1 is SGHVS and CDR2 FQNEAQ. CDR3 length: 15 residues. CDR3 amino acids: CASTPWDRDTGELFF. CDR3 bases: TGTGCCAGCACCCCCTGGGACAGGGATACCGGGGAGCTGTTTTTT. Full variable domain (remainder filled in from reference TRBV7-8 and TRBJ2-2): GAGVSQSPRYKVAKRGQDVALRCDPISGHVSLFWYQQALGQGPEFLTYFQNEAQLDKSGLPSDRFFAERPEGSVSTLKIQRTQQEDSAVYLCASTPWDRDTGELFFGEGSRLTVL.

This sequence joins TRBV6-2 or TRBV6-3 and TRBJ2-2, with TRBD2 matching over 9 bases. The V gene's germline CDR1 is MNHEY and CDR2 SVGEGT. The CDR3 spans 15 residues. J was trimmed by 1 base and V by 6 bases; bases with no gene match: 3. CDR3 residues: CASSRAGGNTGELFF. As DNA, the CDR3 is TGTGCCAGCAGCCGAGCGGGGGGGAACACCGGGGAGCTGTTTTTT.

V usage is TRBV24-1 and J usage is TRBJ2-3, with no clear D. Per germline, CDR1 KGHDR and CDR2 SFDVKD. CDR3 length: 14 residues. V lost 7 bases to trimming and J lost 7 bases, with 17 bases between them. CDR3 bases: TGTGCCACCAGCCCCGGCCCCAGCAGGTATACGCAGTATTTT. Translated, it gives CATSPGPSRYTQYF.

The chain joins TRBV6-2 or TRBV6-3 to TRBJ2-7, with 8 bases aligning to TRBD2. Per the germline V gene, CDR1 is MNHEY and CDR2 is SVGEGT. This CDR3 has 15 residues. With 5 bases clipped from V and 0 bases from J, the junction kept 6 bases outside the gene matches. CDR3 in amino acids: CASSLVRGGSYEQYF. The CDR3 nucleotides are TGTGCCAGCAGTCTCGTCCGGGGGGGCTCCTACGAGCAGTACTTC.

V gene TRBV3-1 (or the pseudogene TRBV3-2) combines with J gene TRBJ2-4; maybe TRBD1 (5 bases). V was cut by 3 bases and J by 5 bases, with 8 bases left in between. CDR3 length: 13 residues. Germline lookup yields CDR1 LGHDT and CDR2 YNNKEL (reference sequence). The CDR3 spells CASSQGRENIQYF. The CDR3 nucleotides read TGTGCCAGCAGCCAGGGCAGGGAAAACATTCAGTACTTC.

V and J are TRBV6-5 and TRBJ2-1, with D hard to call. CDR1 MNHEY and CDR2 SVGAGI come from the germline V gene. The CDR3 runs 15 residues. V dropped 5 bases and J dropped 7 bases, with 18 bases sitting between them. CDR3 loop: CASSKEPILRNEQFF. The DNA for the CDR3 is TGTGCCAGCAGTAAGGAACCCATTTTGAGGAATGAGCAGTTCTTC.

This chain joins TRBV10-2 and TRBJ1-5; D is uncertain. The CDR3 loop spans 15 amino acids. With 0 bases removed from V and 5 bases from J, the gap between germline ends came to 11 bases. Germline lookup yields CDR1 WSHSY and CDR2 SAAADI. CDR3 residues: CASSESSGLDQPQHF. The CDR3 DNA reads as TGCGCCAGCAGTGAGTCGAGCGGGCTGGATCAGCCCCAGCATTTT.

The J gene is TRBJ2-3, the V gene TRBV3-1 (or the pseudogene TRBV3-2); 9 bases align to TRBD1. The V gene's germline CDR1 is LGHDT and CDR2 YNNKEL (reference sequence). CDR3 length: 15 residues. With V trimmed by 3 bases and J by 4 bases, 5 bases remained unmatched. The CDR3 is CASSQLRTGADTQYF. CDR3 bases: TGTGCCAGCAGCCAGCTAAGGACAGGGGCAGATACGCAGTATTTT.

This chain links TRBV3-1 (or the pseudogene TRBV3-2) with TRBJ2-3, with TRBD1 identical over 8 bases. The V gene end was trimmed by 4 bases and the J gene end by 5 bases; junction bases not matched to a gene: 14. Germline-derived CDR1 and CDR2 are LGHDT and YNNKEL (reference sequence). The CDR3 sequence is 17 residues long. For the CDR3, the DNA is TGTGCCAGCAGCCGAGGAAACCAGGGGGCGGGCGGAGATACGCAGTATTTT. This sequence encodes CASSRGNQGAGGDTQYF.

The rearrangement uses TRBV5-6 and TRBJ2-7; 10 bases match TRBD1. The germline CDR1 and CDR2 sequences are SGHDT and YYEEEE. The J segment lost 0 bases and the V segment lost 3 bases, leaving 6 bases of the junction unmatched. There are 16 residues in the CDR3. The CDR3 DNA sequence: TGTGCCAGCAGCTGGGGGACAGGGGCCTTCTCCTACGAGCAGTACTTC. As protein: CASSWGTGAFSYEQYF.

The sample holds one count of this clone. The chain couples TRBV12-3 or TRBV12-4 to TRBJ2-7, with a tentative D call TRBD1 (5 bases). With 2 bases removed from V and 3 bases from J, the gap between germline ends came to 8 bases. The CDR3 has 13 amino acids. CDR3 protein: CASSLIDSYEQYF. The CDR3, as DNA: TGTGCCAGCAGTTTAATAGACAGCTACGAGCAGTACTTC.